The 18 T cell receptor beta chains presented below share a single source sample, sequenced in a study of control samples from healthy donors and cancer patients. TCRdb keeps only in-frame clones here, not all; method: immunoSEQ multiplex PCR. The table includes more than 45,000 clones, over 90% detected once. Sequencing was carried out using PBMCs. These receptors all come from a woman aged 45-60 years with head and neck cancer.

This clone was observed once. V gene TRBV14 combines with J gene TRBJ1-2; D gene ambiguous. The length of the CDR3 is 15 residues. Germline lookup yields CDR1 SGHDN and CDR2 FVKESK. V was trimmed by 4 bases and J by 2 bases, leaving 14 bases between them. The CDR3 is CASSPSGGTNYGYTF. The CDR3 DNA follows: TGTGCCAGCAGCCCGTCGGGTGGTACGAACTATGGCTACACCTTC.

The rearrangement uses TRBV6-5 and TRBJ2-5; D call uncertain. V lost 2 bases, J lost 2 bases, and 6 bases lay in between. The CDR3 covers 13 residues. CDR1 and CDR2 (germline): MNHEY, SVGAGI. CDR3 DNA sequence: TGTGCCAGCAGTTACCGCGTGCAAGAGACCCAGTACTTC. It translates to CASSYRVQETQYF.

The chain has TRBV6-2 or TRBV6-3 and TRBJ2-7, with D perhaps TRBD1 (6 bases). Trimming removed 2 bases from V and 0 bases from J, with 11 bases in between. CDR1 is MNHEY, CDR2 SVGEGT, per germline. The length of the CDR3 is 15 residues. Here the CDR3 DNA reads TGTGCCAGCAGTTACGGGACGGACAGCTCCTACGAGCAGTACTTC. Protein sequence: CASSYGTDSSYEQYF.

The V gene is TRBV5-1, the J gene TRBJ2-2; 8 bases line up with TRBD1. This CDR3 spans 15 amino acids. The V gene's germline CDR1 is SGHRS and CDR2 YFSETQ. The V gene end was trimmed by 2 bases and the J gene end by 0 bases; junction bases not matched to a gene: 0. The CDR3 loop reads CASSLQGANTGELFF. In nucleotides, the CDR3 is TGCGCCAGCAGCTTACAGGGGGCGAACACCGGGGAGCTGTTTTTT. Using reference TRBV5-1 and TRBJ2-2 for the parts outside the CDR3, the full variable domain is KAGVTQTPRYLIKTRGQQVTLSCSPISGHRSVSWYQQTPGQGLQFLFEYFSETQRNKGNFPGRFSGRQFSNSRSEMNVSTLELGDSALYLCASSLQGANTGELFFGEGSRLTVL.

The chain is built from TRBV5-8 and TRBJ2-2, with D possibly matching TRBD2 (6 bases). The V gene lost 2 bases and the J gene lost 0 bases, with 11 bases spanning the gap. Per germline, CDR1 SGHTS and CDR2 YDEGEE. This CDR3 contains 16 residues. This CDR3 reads CASSFGLTSNTGELFF. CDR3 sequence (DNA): TGTGCCAGCAGCTTCGGACTAACCTCGAACACCGGGGAGCTGTTTTTT.

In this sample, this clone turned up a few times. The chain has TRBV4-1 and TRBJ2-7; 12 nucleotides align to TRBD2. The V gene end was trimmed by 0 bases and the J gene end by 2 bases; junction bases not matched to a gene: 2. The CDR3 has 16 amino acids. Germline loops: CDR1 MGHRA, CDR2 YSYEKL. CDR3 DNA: TGCGCCAGCAGCCAAGATCTAGCGGGAGGGCCCTACGAGCAGTACTTC. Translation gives CASSQDLAGGPYEQYF.

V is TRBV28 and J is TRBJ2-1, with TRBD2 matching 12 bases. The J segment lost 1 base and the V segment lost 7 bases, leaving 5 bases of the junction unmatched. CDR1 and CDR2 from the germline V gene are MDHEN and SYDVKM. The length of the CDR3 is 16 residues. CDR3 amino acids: CASTLAGGGSYNEQFF. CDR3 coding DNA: TGTGCCAGCACCCTAGCGGGAGGGGGGTCCTACAATGAGCAGTTCTTC.

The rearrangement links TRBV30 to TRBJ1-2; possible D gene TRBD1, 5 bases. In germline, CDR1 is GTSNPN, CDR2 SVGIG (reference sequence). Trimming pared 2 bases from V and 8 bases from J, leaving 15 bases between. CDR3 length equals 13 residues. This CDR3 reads CAWSQGPGEGYTF. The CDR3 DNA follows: TGTGCCTGGAGTCAGGGACCGGGGGAGGGCTACACCTTC.

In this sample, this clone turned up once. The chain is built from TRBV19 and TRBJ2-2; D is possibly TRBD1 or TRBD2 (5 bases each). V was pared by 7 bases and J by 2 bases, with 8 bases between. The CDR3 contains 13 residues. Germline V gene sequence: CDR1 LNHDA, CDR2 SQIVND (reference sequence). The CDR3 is CASKGRNTGELFF. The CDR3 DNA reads TGTGCCAGTAAGGGGAGAAACACCGGGGAGCTGTTTTTT.

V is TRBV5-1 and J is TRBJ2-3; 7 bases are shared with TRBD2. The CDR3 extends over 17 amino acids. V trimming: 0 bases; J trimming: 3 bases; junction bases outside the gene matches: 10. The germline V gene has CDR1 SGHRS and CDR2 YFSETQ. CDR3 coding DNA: TGCGCCAGCAGCTTGGCCTTGGGACTACCGGGTACAGATACGCAGTATTTT. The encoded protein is CASSLALGLPGTDTQYF.

The CDR3, as DNA: TGTGCCAGCAGTACAAGACAGGGGCGCAACACCGGGGAGCTGTTTTTT. Translated: CASSTRQGRNTGELFF. This sequence joins TRBV28 and TRBJ2-2; 8 positions match TRBD1. The ends lost 5 bases at V and 2 bases at J; junction bases unmatched: 7. The CDR3 has 16 amino acids. Germline V CDR1 and CDR2: MDHEN, SYDVKM.

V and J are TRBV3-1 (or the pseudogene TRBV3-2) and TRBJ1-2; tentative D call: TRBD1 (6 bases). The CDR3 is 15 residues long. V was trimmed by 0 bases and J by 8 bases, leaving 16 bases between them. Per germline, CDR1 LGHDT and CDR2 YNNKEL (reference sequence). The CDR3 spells CASSQDNREGRGYTF. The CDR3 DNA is TGTGCCAGCAGCCAAGATAACAGGGAAGGACGCGGCTACACCTTC.

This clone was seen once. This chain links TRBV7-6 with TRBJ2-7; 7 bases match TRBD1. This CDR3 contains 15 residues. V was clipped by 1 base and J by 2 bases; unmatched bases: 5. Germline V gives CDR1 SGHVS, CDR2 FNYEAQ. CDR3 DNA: TGTGCCAGCAGCTTAGAAGGGGGCCTCCCCTACGAGCAGTACTTC. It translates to CASSLEGGLPYEQYF. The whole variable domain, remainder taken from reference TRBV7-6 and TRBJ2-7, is GAGVSQSPRYKVTKRGQDVALRCDPISGHVSLYWYRQALGQGPEFLTYFNYEAQQDKSGLPNDRFSAERPEGSISTLTIQRTEQRDSAMYRCASSLEGGLPYEQYFGPGTRLTVT.

This chain's CDR3 is CASTPPIGYTQYF. The CDR3 coding sequence is TGTGCCAGCACCCCCCCAATCGGGTATACGCAGTATTTT. The chain is built from TRBV28 and TRBJ2-3; D is unresolved. Germline CDR1 and CDR2: MDHEN and SYDVKM. V lost 7 bases and J 7 bases, leaving 15 bases between the germline ends. This CDR3 has 13 residues.

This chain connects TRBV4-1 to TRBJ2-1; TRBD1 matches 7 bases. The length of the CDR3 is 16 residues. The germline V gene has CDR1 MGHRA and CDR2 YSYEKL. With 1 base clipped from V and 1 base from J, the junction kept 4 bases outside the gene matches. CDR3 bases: TGCGCCAGCAGCCAAGGTGGGGACAGATCCTACAATGAGCAGTTCTTC. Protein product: CASSQGGDRSYNEQFF.

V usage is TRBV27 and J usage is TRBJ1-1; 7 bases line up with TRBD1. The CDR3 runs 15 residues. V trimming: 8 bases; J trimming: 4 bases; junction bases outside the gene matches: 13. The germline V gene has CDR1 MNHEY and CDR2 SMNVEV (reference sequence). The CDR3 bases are TGTGCCAGCGTAGTGGAGGGGGCGCGAGGCACTGAAGCTTTCTTT. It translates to CASVVEGARGTEAFF.

The CDR3 loop is CASSLGSKGGEYGYTF. Here the CDR3 DNA reads TGTGCCAGCAGTCTAGGGTCTAAGGGGGGCGAGTATGGCTACACCTTC. The rearrangement joins TRBV28 to TRBJ1-2, with D perhaps matching TRBD1 (6 bases). Germline CDR1 is MDHEN and CDR2 is SYDVKM. Trimming left V 5 bases short and J 5 bases short, with 21 bases between. The CDR3 sequence is 16 residues long.

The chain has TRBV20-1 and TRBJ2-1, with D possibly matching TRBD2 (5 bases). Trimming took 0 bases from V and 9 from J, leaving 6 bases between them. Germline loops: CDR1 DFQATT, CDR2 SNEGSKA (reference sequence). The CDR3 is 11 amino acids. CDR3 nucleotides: TGCAGTGCTAGAGATGCGGGTGAGCAGTTCTTC. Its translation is CSARDAGEQFF.